These T cell receptor beta chains were read from a single sample in a study of T cell repertoires in cytomegalovirus infection. TCRdb analysed the reads with MiXCR anew, one entry per CDR3 protein. The data hold some 300,000 distinct CDR3 sequences, with about a tenth observed a single time. Sequenced sample: PBMCs. Every receptor here comes from a human donor in good health (CMV status not recorded). Some clones in this sample may be carry-over from other donors' samples. Both conserved end residues are part of each CDR3. D genes are given only for firm matches. Size is stated for part of the rows, as once, few or many counts, or as a class when the clone is expanded.

j_call d_call v_call clone_size cdr3_nt cdr3_aa
TRBJ2-5 - TRBV7-2 many TGTGCCAGCAGGGGGCAGGTGGAGACCCAGTACTTC CASRGQVETQYF
TRBJ1-3 - TRBV7-2 many TGTGCCAGCAGCTTGCTATCAGGGAATTCCGCTGGAAACACCATATATTTT CASSLLSGNSAGNTIYF
TRBJ2-3 - TRBV29-1 - TGCAGCTCCAACACGCTAAGCACAGATACGCAGTATTTT CSSNTLSTDTQYF
TRBJ2-3 - TRBV12-3/TRBV12-4 many TGTGCCAGCAGTTTGAACCGGGATCCCGGCGCAGATACGCAGTATTTT CASSLNRDPGADTQYF
TRBJ2-3 - TRBV29-1 many TGCAGCGTTGGTTGGGGGCTGGCAGATACGCAGTATTTT CSVGWGLADTQYF
TRBJ2-7 TRBD2 TRBV20-1 - TGCAGTGCTAGAGCCCGGGCTAGCGGGGGCCTTTACGAGCAGTACTTC CSARARASGGLYEQYF
TRBJ1-5 - TRBV7-3 many TGTGCCAGCAGCCTCCGGACAGTGTATCAGCCCCAGCATTTT CASSLRTVYQPQHF
TRBJ2-4 - TRBV12-3/TRBV12-4 many TGTGCCAGCAGTTTAAGTGGGGTACGGAACATTCAGTACTTC CASSLSGVRNIQYF
TRBJ2-1 - TRBV29-1 - TGCAGCGTCACCGCCTACAATGAGCAGTTCTTC CSVTAYNEQFF
TRBJ1-5 TRBD1 TRBV28 many TGTGCCAGCGGAACCTACAGGGGGCGTAGGAGCAATCAGCCCCAGCATTTT CASGTYRGRRSNQPQHF
TRBJ2-1 - TRBV20-1 few TGCAGTGCTAGATCTCAGGGGTATGAGCAGTTCTTC CSARSQGYEQFF
TRBJ1-5 - TRBV20-1 - TGCAGTGCTAGTGGGGGTCAGCCCCAGCATTTT CSASGGQPQHF
TRBJ2-7 - TRBV7-2 many TGTGCCAGCAGCCTACTGGCAGGGTCCTACGAGCAGTACTTC CASSLLAGSYEQYF
TRBJ1-1 TRBD1 TRBV20-1 - TGCAGTGCTAGAGGGGGGGACAGGGGGGGCACTGAAGCTTTCTTT CSARGGDRGGTEAFF
TRBJ2-5 TRBD1 TRBV12-3/TRBV12-4 many TGTGCCAGCAAAGGGACAGGTGGCCAAGAGACCCAGTACTTC CASKGTGGQETQYF
TRBJ1-4 - TRBV14 many TGTGCCAGCAGCCAAACCGGGGGCGGCTTTAATGAAAAACTGTTTTTT CASSQTGGGFNEKLFF
TRBJ1-1 - TRBV2 many TGTGCCAGCCTTGTCGGGGATGAAGCTTTCTTT CASLVGDEAFF
TRBJ2-5 - TRBV18 - TGTGCCAGCTCACCACCGTGGGACAACCAAGAGACCCAGTACTTC CASSPPWDNQETQYF
TRBJ1-2 - TRBV7-2 many TGTGCCAGCAGCTTTGGGACGGATGATGGCTACACCTTC CASSFGTDDGYTF
TRBJ2-3 - TRBV29-1 few TGCAGCGTTGGACCCCAGGGAGTCAGCACAGATACGCAGTATTTT CSVGPQGVSTDTQYF
TRBJ1-6 - TRBV6-5 many TGTGCCAGCAGTTATTCCACGTACCCGGATTCACCCCTCCACTTT CASSYSTYPDSPLHF